The 24 T cell receptor beta chains below all came from one sample that was sequenced in a study of CD8+CD57+ T cells in acquired aplastic anemia. Previously, flow cytometry had revealed CD8+CD57+ cell expansion in the patients chosen for sequencing. CDR3 and TCR beta VDJ profiling relied on genomic DNA as the template. TCRdb reprocessed the reads via MiXCR and lists one record per CDR3 protein. The data contain around 130,000 distinct CDR3 sequences, roughly 55% of them singletons. Input material: sorted CD4+, CD8+, or CD8+CD57+ T cells (not recorded which) from PBMCs. Receptor source: a human donor with aplastic anemia.

The rearrangement joins TRBV6-5 to TRBJ2-7, with D perhaps matching TRBD2 (5 bases). The germline CDR1 and CDR2 sequences are MNHEY and SVGAGI. The V end was cut by 2 bases, the J end by 0 bases, with 11 bases between. The CDR3 is made up of 15 amino acids. The CDR3, as DNA: TGTGCCAGCAGTTACGCGGCGGGTGGCTCCTACGAGCAGTACTTC. It specifies CASSYAAGGSYEQYF.

CDR3 nucleotides: TGTGCCAGCAGCGTTGAGGGACAGGGGCTCAATGAGCAGTTCTTC. It is translated as CASSVEGQGLNEQFF. The genes are TRBV11-1 and TRBJ2-1, with TRBD1 matching 10 bases. Germline trimming cut 5 bases from V and 6 bases from J; bases unmatched to any gene: 7. Germline loops: CDR1 SGHAT, CDR2 FQDESV (reference sequence). The CDR3 is 15 amino acids.

J is TRBJ2-5 and V is TRBV2; 7 nucleotides line up with TRBD1. Per germline, CDR1 SNHLY and CDR2 FYNNEI. This CDR3 contains 15 residues. With 6 bases clipped from V and 1 base from J, the junction kept 8 bases outside the gene matches. The chain's CDR3 is CASSPRGFSQETQYF. The CDR3 nucleotides are TGTGCCAGCAGCCCCAGGGGGTTTTCCCAAGAGACCCAGTACTTC.

The CDR3 DNA reads as TGTGCCAGCAGCTTGGACGGAGGGCAGTACTTC. It encodes CASSLDGGQYF. The chain links TRBV5-6 to TRBJ2-7, with D tentatively TRBD2 (5 bases). Germline V gives CDR1 SGHDT, CDR2 YYEEEE. This CDR3 has 11 amino acids. Trimming pared 0 bases from V and 9 bases from J, leaving 7 bases between.

CDR3 coding DNA: TGCAGTGCTAGTGGGCAGGGCCTTACCTACGAGCAGTACTTC. It specifies CSASGQGLTYEQYF. V and J are TRBV20-1 and TRBJ2-7; perhaps TRBD1 as D (5 bases). Germline V gene sequence: CDR1 DFQATT, CDR2 SNEGSKA (reference sequence). This CDR3 has 14 amino acids. V shed 3 bases and J shed 2 bases, with 14 bases lying between them.

The chain has TRBV6-1 and TRBJ1-6, with a possible D match to TRBD1 (6 bases). Germline CDR1 reads MNHNS; CDR2 reads SASEGT. The germline V and J ends were trimmed by 4 bases and 6 bases, with 10 bases remaining between them. This CDR3 is 14 amino acids long. CDR3 nucleotides: TGTGCCAGCAGTGGGGGGGCCTGTAATTCACCCCTCCACTTT. The encoded protein is CASSGGACNSPLHF.

The CDR3 sequence is CASSRGGGNSPLHF. The CDR3 coding sequence is TGTGCCAGTAGTCGGGGTGGGGGTAATTCACCCCTCCACTTT. This chain joins TRBV19 and TRBJ1-6, with a weak D call TRBD1 (5 bases). V was shortened by 5 bases and J by 6 bases, with 11 bases between the two germline ends. The CDR3 is made up of 14 amino acids. In germline, CDR1 is LNHDA, CDR2 SQIVND (reference sequence).

This clonotype showed up many times. The rearrangement links TRBV7-9 to TRBJ2-1; D assignment may be TRBD1 or TRBD2 (5 bases each). The V and J ends lost 6 bases and 9 bases respectively, with 15 bases between them. From germline, CDR1 is SEHNR and CDR2 FQNEAQ (reference sequence). The CDR3 is 13 residues long. The CDR3 spells CASSGDALGEQFF. The CDR3 region has the DNA TGTGCCAGCAGTGGGGACGCGTTGGGTGAGCAGTTCTTC.

This clonotype was found many times. The chain carries TRBV5-1 and TRBJ2-3; D is perhaps TRBD1 (5 bases). Germline values: CDR1 SGHRS, CDR2 YFSETQ. Trimming left V 4 bases short and J 3 bases short, with 18 bases between. This CDR3 has 16 residues. The CDR3 coding sequence is TGCGCCAGCAGCAGGGGCCGGGCGGAAATAACAGATACGCAGTATTTT. Protein sequence: CASSRGRAEITDTQYF.

The table lists this clonotype with many counts. The CDR3 region has the DNA TGTGCCAGTAGCTTGACTAGCGGGAGGTCCTACGAGCAGTACTTC. Encoded protein: CASSLTSGRSYEQYF. J is TRBJ2-7 and V is TRBV19; 13 nucleotides align to TRBD2. Germline loops: CDR1 LNHDA, CDR2 SQIVND (reference sequence). With V trimmed by 6 bases and J by 1 base, 3 bases remained unmatched. This CDR3 spans 15 amino acids.

The rearrangement links TRBV20-1 to TRBJ2-1, with 11 bases lining up with TRBD2. V trimming: 5 bases; J trimming: 6 bases; junction bases outside the gene matches: 9. The V gene's germline CDR1 is DFQATT and CDR2 SNEGSKA (reference sequence). The CDR3 runs to 15 residues. The CDR3 coding sequence is TGCAGTGCTTACCAAGTAGCGGGAGGGTCCAATGAGCAGTTCTTC. Its translation is CSAYQVAGGSNEQFF.

The chain carries TRBV25-1 and TRBJ1-1; D gene uncertain. Deletions cut 2 bases from V and 0 bases from J, with 7 bases between. The CDR3 is 14 amino acids. Germline loops: CDR1 MGHDK, CDR2 SYGVNS. CDR3 region: CASSETDMNTEAFF. In DNA form, the CDR3 reads TGTGCCAGCAGTGAAACGGATATGAACACTGAAGCTTTCTTT.

The CDR3 DNA follows: TGTGCCACCAGTCAGGGACACCCCAACCTCTATGGCTACACCTTC. Translating gives CATSQGHPNLYGYTF. The rearrangement uses TRBV15 and TRBJ1-2; possibly TRBD1 for D (6 bases). V was shortened by 6 bases and J by 4 bases, with 18 bases between the two germline ends. The CDR3 spans 15 residues. Per germline, CDR1 LNHNV and CDR2 YYDKDF (reference sequence).

Comments on this clonotype: One end of the junction varies from germline; a read error may be responsible. This chain joins TRBV7-7 and TRBJ2-7; D is ambiguous. Germline V gene lookup returns CDR1 SSHAT and CDR2 FNYEAQ (reference sequence). The CDR3 contains 9 residues. Here the CDR3 reads CASSRKTRF. CDR3 nucleotide sequence: TGTGCTAGCAGCCGTAAAACCCGATTC.

The sample holds many counts of this clonotype. The rearrangement uses TRBV7-8 and TRBJ1-2, with no clear D. The germline CDR1 and CDR2 sequences are SGHVS and FQNEAQ. V was pared by 0 bases and J by 8 bases, with 16 bases between. The CDR3 is made up of 15 amino acids. CDR3 bases: TGTGCCAGCAGCTTAGCGCTAACCGGGAGTGTAGGCTACACCTTC. As protein: CASSLALTGSVGYTF.

The rearrangement links TRBV10-3 to TRBJ2-7, with 8 bases lining up with TRBD2. The germline gives CDR1 ENHRY, CDR2 SYGVKD. The CDR3 length is 15 residues. The J segment lost 4 bases and the V segment lost 2 bases, leaving 7 bases of the junction unmatched. CDR3 loop: CAISEAAGGLYEQYF. The CDR3 bases are TGTGCCATCAGTGAGGCGGCGGGGGGACTATACGAGCAGTACTTC.

This chain connects TRBV29-1 to TRBJ1-4, with unresolved D. Trimming pared 4 bases from V and 4 bases from J, leaving 16 bases between. Germline V gene lookup returns CDR1 SQVTM and CDR2 ANQGSEA. The CDR3 is 15 residues long. The CDR3, as DNA: TGCAGCGTTGGGGTAGCGTCCGCTCTTAATGAAAAACTGTTTTTT. Encoded protein: CSVGVASALNEKLFF. Filled out from reference TRBV29-1 and TRBJ1-4, the complete variable domain reads SAVISQKPSRDICQRGTSLTIQCQVDSQVTMMFWYRQQPGQSLTLIATANQGSEATYESGFVIDKFPISRPNLTFSTLTVSNMSPEDSSIYLCSVGVASALNEKLFFGSGTQLSVL.

The rearrangement uses TRBV7-8 and TRBJ2-7, with D possibly being TRBD1 (5 bases). In germline, CDR1 is SGHVS, CDR2 FQNEAQ. The CDR3 has 13 amino acids. Trimming stripped 3 bases from V and 3 bases from J, with 9 bases between. The CDR3, as DNA: TGTGCCAGCAGCTTGCTGGGGCACTACGAGCAGTACTTC. Its translation is CASSLLGHYEQYF.

This clonotype was recorded a few times. V and J are TRBV7-3 and TRBJ1-5, with TRBD1 matching over 10 bases. This CDR3 is built from 14 residues. J gave up 7 bases and V 5 bases, and 5 bases lay outside the gene matches. The germline CDR1 and CDR2 sequences are SGHTA and FQGTGA. The CDR3 DNA is TGTGCCAGCAGCCCCGGGACAGGGGACCAGCCCCAGCATTTT. Protein product: CASSPGTGDQPQHF.

This clonotype was recorded at least ten times. The chain joins TRBV27 to TRBJ2-5; D is unresolved. CDR1 is MNHEY and CDR2 is SMNVEV in the germline V gene (reference sequence). The CDR3 runs 11 residues. Trimming removed 6 bases from V and 4 bases from J, with 6 bases in between. The CDR3 is CASRGSETQYF. Here the CDR3 DNA reads TGTGCCAGCAGGGGGTCAGAGACCCAGTACTTC.

In its sample, this clonotype was seen many times. The V gene is TRBV13, the J gene TRBJ2-3, with 8 bases fitting TRBD2. V lost 5 bases and J lost 4; bases outside the gene matches: 8. The length of the CDR3 is 15 residues. CDR1 and CDR2 from the germline V gene are PRHDT and FYEKMQ (reference sequence). CDR3 in DNA: TGTGCCAGCAGCGGCGGGGGGCGAGGTGCAGATACGCAGTATTTT. Amino acid sequence: CASSGGGRGADTQYF.

Many counts were recorded for this clonotype. CDR3 coding DNA: TGTGCCAGCAGGGACTACGACGGTTACTACGAGCAGTACTTC. Protein: CASRDYDGYYEQYF. The V and J genes are TRBV27 and TRBJ2-7; D might be TRBD2 (6 bases). Germline CDR1 is MNHEY and CDR2 is SMNVEV (reference sequence). This CDR3 is built from 14 residues. The V and J ends lost 6 bases and 3 bases respectively, with 15 bases between them.

DNA of the CDR3: TGTGCCAGCAGCTTGCAGGGGGACTCCTACGAGCAGTACTTC. Translation: CASSLQGDSYEQYF. This chain links TRBV7-2 with TRBJ2-7; 7 nucleotides align to TRBD1. Looked up from germline, CDR1 is SGHTA and CDR2 is FQGNSA. The CDR3 contains 14 residues. Trimming removed 3 bases from V and 0 bases from J; junction bases left unmatched: 2.

The V and J genes are TRBV10-3 and TRBJ1-4; TRBD1 agrees at 7 bases. The trim removed 10 bases at V and 3 bases at J, leaving 11 bases unmatched. The CDR3 spans 15 residues. Germline loops: CDR1 ENHRY, CDR2 SYGVKD. The CDR3 DNA reads TGTGCCACCCCTGGGGGGACAGAACCTAATGAAAAACTGTTTTTT. As protein: CATPGGTEPNEKLFF.